This paragraph covers one TCR beta chain sequence. Its antigen remains unidentified. Unexposed donor CD4+ T cells date from about 2011-2018, before the COVID-19 pandemic. Isolation of CD4+ T cells took place after roughly nine days in culture. Testing used SARS-CoV-2 S/N and four cold-coronavirus spikes on unexposed-donor CD4+ T cells, cells permitting. This entry belongs to a study of CD4 T cells in relation to SARS-CoV-2 and coronaviruses. General study results and limits: Approximately 65% of donors had memory CD4+ clonotypes crossrecognizing SARS-CoV-2 and common cold coronavirus spike. Compared with monoreactive clones, crossreactive clones showed significantly weaker SARS-CoV-2 expansion.

Trimming removed 4 bases from V and 3 bases from J; junction bases left unmatched: 7. The CDR3 spans 14 residues. Germline V gives CDR1 SGDLS, CDR2 YYNGEE. TCRdb keeps only in-frame clones here, not all; method: immunoSEQ multiplex PCR. The table includes 15,000 to 25,000 clones, about 80% detected once. The receptor was derived from a human donor in good health. V usage is TRBV9 and J usage is TRBJ2-7; 7 bases line up with TRBD2. Sequences were obtained from CD4+ T cells from PBMCs, cultured in vitro. The CDR3 sequence is CASSQRDYVYEQYF. The CDR3 nucleotides are TGTGCCAGCAGCCAGAGGGACTACGTCTACGAGCAGTACTTC.